This TCR beta chain was identified during a study of blood T cell repertoires in COVID-19. Study at large: The United States, Italy and Spain provided the acute and convalescent COVID-19 samples.

Method: immunoSEQ multiplex PCR; TCRdb's copy keeps in-frame clones and lacks some. The table lists 450,000 to 500,000 clones, 80% to 90% of them singletons, with 6.5% to 9.5% in the top ten. Donors were grouped by their self-reported clinical history. Sequenced material: PBMCs or T cells enriched from blood (not recorded which). The clonotype originates from an older woman who had recovered from COVID-19.

CDR3 in amino acids: CASTAWGGNYGYTF. In DNA, the CDR3 is TGTGCCAGCACCGCTTGGGGGGGCAACTATGGCTACACCTTC. The J gene is TRBJ1-2, the V gene TRBV5-6, with D perhaps TRBD1 (6 bases). Trimming removed 6 bases from V and 2 bases from J, with 14 bases in between. Germline V CDR1 and CDR2: SGHDT, YYEEEE. The CDR3 extends over 14 amino acids.